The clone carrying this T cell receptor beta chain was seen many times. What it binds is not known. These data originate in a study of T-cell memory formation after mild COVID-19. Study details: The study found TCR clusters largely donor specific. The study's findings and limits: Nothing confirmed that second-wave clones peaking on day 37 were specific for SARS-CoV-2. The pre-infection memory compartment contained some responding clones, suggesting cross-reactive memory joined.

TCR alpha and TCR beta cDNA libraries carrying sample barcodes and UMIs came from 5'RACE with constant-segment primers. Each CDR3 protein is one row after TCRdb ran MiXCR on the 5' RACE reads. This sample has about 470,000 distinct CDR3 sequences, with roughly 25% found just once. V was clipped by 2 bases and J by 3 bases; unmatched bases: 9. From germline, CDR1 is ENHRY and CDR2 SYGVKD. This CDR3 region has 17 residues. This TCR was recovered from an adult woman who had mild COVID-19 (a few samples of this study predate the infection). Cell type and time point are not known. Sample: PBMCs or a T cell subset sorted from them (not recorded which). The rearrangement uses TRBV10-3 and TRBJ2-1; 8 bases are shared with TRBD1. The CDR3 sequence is CAISEPDRVHDYNEQFF. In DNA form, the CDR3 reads TGTGCCATCAGTGAGCCGGACAGGGTTCACGACTACAATGAGCAGTTCTTC.